This TCR beta chain was observed in a study of molecular identifiers for immune sequencing clone quantification. In the study overall: Naive CD8 RNA (about 20,000 or 100,000 cells) was divided into five aliquots, with four sequenced. General study points: Barcode collisions between identical TCR molecules could shrink estimates of highly expanded clone sizes.

Each CDR3 protein is one row after TCRdb ran MiXCR on the PCR reads. This sample has about 640,000 distinct CDR3 sequences, with nearly 20% found just once. For this clonotype: Its antigen is not known. The conserved phenylalanine or tryptophan normally closing the CDR3 is absent here, so this likely arose from a read error.

The specimen was naive CD8+ T cells from blood, with Jurkat cell RNA spiked in. The subset here: FACS-sorted CD8+CD4-CCR7+CD45RA+ naive T cells. The TCR was taken from a human donor in good health. Some libraries in this study had Jurkat cell RNA spiked in.

This chain's CDR3 is CASSSGTDPWEQYS. CDR3 bases: TGTGCCAGCAGTTCAGGGACCGATCCCTGGGAGCAGTACTCC. V gene TRBV27 combines with J gene TRBJ2-7; D is perhaps TRBD1 or TRBD2 (5 bases each). V was trimmed by 4 bases and J by 7 bases, leaving 17 bases between them. Germline CDR1 reads MNHEY; CDR2 reads SMNVEV (reference sequence). This CDR3 is 14 amino acids long.